This T cell receptor beta chain was profiled in a study of cytomegalovirus exposure and HLA in healthy donors. Amplification used 60 Vbeta primers and 13 Jbeta primers. The method was immunoSEQ multiplex PCR; TCRdb's version includes in-frame clones alone and lacks a portion of them. The data show around 90,000 clones, with roughly 86% seen just once and 9% to 9.5% held by the top ten. V lost 1 base, J lost 6 bases, and 13 bases lay in between. The germline gives CDR1 SGHAT, CDR2 FQDESV (reference sequence). The length of the CDR3 is 14 residues. The chain is built from TRBV11-1 and TRBJ2-7; D is possibly TRBD2 (5 bases). The clonotype was recovered from a young man in good health and CMV-seropositive. Sequencing was done on a sample of PBMCs. The CDR3 DNA sequence: TGTGCCAGCAGCTTAGGGACGAGGGTCCTCGAGCAGTACTTC. The encoded protein is CASSLGTRVLEQYF.